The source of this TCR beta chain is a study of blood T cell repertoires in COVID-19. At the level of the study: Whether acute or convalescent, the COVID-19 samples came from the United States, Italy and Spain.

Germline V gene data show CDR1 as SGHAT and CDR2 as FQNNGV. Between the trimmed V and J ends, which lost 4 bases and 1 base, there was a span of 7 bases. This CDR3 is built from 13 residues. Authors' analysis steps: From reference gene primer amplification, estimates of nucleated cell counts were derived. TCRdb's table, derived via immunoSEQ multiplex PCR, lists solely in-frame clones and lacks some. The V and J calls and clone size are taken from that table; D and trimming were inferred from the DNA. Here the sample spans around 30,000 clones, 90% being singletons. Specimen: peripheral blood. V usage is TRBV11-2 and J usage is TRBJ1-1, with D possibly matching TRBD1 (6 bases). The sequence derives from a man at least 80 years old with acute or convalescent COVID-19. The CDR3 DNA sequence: TGTGCCAGCAGCTGGACAGCGAACACTGAAGCTTTCTTT. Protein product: CASSWTANTEAFF.